This T cell receptor beta chain was identified during a study of post-analysis software for immune sequencing data. In the study overall: Relapsing-remitting, secondary progressive and progressive-relapsing multiple sclerosis were all included among the disease courses. Study-wide results and limits: A handful of TRBV segments (TRBV5-6, TRBV5-1 and TRBV20-1 among them) occurred more frequently in patients than in controls. Diversity measured as normalized Chao1 was significantly lower in multiple sclerosis patients than in controls. Strong co-clustering by F measure linked samples that shared a preparation batch.

Unique molecular identifiers featured in each of the TCR beta cDNA libraries. With roughly 0.9 to 10 million T cells as the source, about half a million cDNA molecules resulted. TCRdb fed the PCR reads into MiXCR, producing one record per CDR3 protein. The sample lists 180,000 or so distinct CDR3 sequences; over 25% were seen once. This clonotype was counted ten times or more. Antigen unknown. Germline V gene data show CDR1 as SGHRS and CDR2 as YFSETQ. This CDR3 has 12 amino acids. V was pared by 1 base and J by 10 bases, with 9 bases between. The gene calls are TRBV5-1 and TRBJ2-1; D uncertain. This clonotype was obtained from a girl under 18 with multiple sclerosis. Sequencing was carried out using blood. The CDR3 sequence is CASSLRLSEQFF. The CDR3 nucleotides are TGCGCCAGCAGCTTGAGGTTATCAGAGCAGTTCTTC. The full variable domain, completed using reference TRBV5-1 and TRBJ2-1, is KAGVTQTPRYLIKTRGQQVTLSCSPISGHRSVSWYQQTPGQGLQFLFEYFSETQRNKGNFPGRFSGRQFSNSRSEMNVSTLELGDSALYLCASSLRLSEQFFGPGTRLTVL.